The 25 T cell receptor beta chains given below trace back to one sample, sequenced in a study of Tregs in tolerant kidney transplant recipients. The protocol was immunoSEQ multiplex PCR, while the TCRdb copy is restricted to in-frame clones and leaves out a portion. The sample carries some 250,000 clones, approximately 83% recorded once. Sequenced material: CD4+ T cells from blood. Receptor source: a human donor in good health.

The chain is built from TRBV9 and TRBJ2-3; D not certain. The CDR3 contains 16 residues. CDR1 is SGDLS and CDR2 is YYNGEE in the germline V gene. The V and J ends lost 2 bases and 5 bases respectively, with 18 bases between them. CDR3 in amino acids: CASSVLGRVLGDTQYF. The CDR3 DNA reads TGTGCCAGCAGCGTCTTAGGAAGGGTCTTGGGAGATACGCAGTATTTT.

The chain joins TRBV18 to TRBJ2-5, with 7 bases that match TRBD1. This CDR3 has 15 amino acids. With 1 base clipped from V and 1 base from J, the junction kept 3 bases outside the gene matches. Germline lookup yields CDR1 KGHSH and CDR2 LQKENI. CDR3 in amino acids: CASSPQGGLQETQYF. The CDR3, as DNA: TGTGCCAGCTCACCACAAGGGGGCCTCCAAGAGACCCAGTACTTC.

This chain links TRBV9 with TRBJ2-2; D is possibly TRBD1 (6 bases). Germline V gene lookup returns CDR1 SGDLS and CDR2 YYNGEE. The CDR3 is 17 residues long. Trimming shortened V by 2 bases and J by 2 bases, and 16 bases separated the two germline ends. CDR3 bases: TGTGCCAGCAGCGTTCTCCCCGGGACACTCAACACCGGGGAGCTGTTTTTT. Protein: CASSVLPGTLNTGELFF.

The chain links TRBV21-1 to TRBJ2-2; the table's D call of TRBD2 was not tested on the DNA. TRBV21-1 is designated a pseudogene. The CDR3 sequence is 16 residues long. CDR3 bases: TGTGCCAGCACCACAGGACTAGCGGTGAACACCGGGGAGCTGTTTTTT. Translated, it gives CASTTGLAVNTGELFF.

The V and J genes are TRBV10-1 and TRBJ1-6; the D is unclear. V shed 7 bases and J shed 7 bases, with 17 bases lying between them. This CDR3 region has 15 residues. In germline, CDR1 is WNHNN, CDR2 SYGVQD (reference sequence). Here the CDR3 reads CASNERPNGNSPLHF. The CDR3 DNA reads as TGCGCCAGCAACGAACGACCAAACGGAAATTCACCCCTCCACTTT.

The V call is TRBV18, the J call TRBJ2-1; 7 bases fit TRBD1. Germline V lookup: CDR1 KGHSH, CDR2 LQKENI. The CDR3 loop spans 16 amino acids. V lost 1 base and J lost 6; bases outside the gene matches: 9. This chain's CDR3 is CASSPRQGQQSNEQFF. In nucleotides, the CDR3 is TGTGCCAGCTCACCACGACAGGGACAACAGTCCAATGAGCAGTTCTTC.

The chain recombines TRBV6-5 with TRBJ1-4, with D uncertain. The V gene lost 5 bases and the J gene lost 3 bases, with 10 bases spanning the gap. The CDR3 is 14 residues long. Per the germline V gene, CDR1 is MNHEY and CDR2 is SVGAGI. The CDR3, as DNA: TGTGCCAGCAGTCCCCGGAGGGCTAATGAAAAACTGTTTTTT. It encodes CASSPRRANEKLFF.

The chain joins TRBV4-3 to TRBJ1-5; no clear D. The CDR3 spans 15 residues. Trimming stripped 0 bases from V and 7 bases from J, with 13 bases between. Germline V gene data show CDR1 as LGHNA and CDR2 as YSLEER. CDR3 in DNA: TGCGCCAGCAGCCAAGATCCGCGTGGTATACAGCCCCAGCATTTT. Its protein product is CASSQDPRGIQPQHF.

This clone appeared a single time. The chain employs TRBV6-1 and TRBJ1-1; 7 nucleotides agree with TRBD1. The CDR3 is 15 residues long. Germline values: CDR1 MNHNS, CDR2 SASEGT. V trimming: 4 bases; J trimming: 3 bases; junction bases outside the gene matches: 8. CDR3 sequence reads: CASSGNRGWDTEAFF. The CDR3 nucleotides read TGTGCCAGCAGTGGCAACAGGGGATGGGACACTGAAGCTTTCTTT.

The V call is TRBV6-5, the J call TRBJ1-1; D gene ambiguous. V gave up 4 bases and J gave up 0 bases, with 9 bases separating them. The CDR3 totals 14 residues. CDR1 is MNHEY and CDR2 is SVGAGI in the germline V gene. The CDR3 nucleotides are TGTGCCAGCAGTTTTGGCACCATGAACACTGAAGCTTTCTTT. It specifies CASSFGTMNTEAFF.

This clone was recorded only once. CDR3: CAARASGAYEQYF. The CDR3 bases are TGTGCCGCCCGCGCGTCAGGGGCCTACGAGCAGTACTTC. The chain has TRBV6-5 and TRBJ2-7; tentatively, D is TRBD1 (6 bases). V was clipped by 11 bases and J by 2 bases, with 16 bases between them. The V gene's germline CDR1 is MNHEY and CDR2 SVGAGI. The CDR3 totals 13 residues.

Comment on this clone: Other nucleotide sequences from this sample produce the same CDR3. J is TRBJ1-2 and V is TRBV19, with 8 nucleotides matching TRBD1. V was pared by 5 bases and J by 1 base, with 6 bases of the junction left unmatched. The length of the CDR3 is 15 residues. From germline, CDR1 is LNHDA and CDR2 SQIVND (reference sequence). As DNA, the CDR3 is TGTGCCAGTAGTGGACAGGGTCGGGATAACTATGGCTACACCTTC. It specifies CASSGQGRDNYGYTF.

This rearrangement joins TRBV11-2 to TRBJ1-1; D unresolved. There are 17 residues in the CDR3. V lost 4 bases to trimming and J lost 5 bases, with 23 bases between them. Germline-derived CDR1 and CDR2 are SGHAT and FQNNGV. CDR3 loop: CASSSPLSRWSRTEAFF. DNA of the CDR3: TGTGCCAGCAGCTCGCCACTTAGTAGGTGGAGTAGGACTGAAGCTTTCTTT.

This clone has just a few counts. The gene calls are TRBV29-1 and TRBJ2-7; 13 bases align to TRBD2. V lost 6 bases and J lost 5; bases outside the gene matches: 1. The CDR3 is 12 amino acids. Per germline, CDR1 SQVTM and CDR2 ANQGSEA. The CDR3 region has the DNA TGCAGCGTAGGGACTAGCGGGAACGAGCAGTACTTC. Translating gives CSVGTSGNEQYF.

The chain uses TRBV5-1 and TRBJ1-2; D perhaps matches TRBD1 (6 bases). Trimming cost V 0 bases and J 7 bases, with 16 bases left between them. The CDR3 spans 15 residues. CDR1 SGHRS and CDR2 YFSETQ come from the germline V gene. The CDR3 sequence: CASSLALRGIRGYTF. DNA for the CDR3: TGCGCCAGCAGCTTGGCACTCAGGGGAATACGTGGCTACACCTTC. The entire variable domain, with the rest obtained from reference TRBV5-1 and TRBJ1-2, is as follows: KAGVTQTPRYLIKTRGQQVTLSCSPISGHRSVSWYQQTPGQGLQFLFEYFSETQRNKGNFPGRFSGRQFSNSRSEMNVSTLELGDSALYLCASSLALRGIRGYTFGSGTRLTVV.

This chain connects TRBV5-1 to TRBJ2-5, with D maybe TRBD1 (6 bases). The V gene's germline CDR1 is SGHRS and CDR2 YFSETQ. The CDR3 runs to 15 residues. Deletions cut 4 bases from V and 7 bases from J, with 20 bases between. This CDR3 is CASSGGPPGAVTQYF. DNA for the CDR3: TGCGCCAGCAGCGGAGGCCCCCCAGGGGCGGTGACCCAGTACTTC.

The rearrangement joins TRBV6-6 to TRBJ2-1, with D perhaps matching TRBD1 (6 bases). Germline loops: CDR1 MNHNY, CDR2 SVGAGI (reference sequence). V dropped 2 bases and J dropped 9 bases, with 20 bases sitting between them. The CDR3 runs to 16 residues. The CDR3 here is CASSYIGGRAASEQFF. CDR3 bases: TGTGCCAGCAGTTACATAGGGGGACGCGCGGCGAGTGAGCAGTTCTTC.

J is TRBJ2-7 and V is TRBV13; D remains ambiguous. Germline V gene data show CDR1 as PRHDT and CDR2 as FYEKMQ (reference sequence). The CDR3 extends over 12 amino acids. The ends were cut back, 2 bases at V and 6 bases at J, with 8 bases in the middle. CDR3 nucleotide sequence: TGTGCCAGCAGCTTACGGCTGGGCGAGCAGTACTTC. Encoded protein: CASSLRLGEQYF.

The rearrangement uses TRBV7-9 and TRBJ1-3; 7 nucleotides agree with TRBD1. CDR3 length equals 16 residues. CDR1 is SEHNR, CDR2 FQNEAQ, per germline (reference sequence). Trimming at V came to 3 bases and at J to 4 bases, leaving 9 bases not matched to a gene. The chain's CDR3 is CASSFRQGRRGNTIYF. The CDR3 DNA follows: TGTGCCAGCAGCTTTCGACAGGGTCGAAGAGGAAACACCATATATTTT.

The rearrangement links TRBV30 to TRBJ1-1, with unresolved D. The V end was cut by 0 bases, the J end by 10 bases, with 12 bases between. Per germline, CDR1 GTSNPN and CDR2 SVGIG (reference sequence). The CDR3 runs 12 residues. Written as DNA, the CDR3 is TGTGCCTGGAGTGTACGATCTTCGACAGCTTTCTTT. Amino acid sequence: CAWSVRSSTAFF.

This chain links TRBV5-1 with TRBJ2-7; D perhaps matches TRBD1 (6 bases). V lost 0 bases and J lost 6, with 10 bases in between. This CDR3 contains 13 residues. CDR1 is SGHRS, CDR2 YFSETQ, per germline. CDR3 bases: TGCGCCAGCAGCTTGGTACAGGGTTTCGAGCAGTACTTC. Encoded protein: CASSLVQGFEQYF.

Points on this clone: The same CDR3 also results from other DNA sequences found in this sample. In nucleotides, the CDR3 is TGTGCCAGCAGTGACCAGGGGGCGACCTACGAGCAGTACTTC. Translating it yields CASSDQGATYEQYF. The rearrangement joins TRBV2 to TRBJ2-7; 8 bases align to TRBD1. The CDR3 covers 14 residues. The V segment lost 3 bases and the J segment 2 bases; nucleotides outside the gene matches: 3. Germline CDR1 SNHLY, CDR2 FYNNEI.

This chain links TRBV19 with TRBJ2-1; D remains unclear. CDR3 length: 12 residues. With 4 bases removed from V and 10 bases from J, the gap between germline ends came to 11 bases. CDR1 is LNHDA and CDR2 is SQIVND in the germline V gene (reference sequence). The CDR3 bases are TGTGCCAGTAGTACTCAAGTAGGCGAGCAGTTCTTC. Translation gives CASSTQVGEQFF.

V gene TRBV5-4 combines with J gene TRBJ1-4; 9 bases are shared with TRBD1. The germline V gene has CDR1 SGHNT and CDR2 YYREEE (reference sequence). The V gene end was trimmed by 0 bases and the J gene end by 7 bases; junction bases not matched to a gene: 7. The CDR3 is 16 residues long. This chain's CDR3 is CASSLGGTGFSEKLFF. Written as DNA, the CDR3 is TGTGCCAGCAGCTTGGGTGGGACAGGGTTTAGTGAAAAACTGTTTTTT.

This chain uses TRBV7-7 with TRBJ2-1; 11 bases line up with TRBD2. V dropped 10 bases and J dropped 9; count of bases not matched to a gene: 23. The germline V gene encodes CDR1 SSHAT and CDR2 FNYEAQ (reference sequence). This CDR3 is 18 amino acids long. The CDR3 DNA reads TGTGCCACCCCCTTTTTGGAGACTAGCGGGACGTTCAATACTGAGCAGTTCTTC. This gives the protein CATPFLETSGTFNTEQFF.